This T cell receptor beta chain was found in a study of early T cells in non-severe SARS-CoV-2 infection. This clonotype turned up a few times. J gave up 4 bases and V 3 bases, and 6 bases lay outside the gene matches. The CDR3 is made up of 15 amino acids. Per the germline V gene, CDR1 is SEHNR and CDR2 is FQNEAQ (reference sequence). Each CDR3 protein is one row after TCRdb ran MiXCR on the 5' RACE reads. The data show 70,000 or so distinct CDR3 sequences, roughly a tenth seen once. The genes are TRBV7-9 and TRBJ2-3; 8 bases agree with TRBD1. The source material was whole blood, sampled at baseline. The receptor was isolated from an adult who was a healthcare worker with PCR-confirmed SARS-CoV-2 infection or an uninfected control (not recorded which). The CDR3 is CASSFPRTGPDTQYF. Written as DNA, the CDR3 is TGTGCCAGCAGCTTCCCCCGGACAGGGCCAGATACGCAGTATTTT.